A selection of T cell receptor beta chains follows, all from one sample in a study of blood T cell repertoires in COVID-19. Clones were sequenced by immunoSEQ multiplex PCR, and TCRdb holds only the in-frame ones, with some missing. The table has a few hundred thousand clones, about 88% seen once. Input material: peripheral blood. All receptors come from a man aged 60 to 75 with acute or convalescent COVID-19. CDR3s include the opening cysteine and the closing phenylalanine or tryptophan. A D gene is named only where the DNA matches it firmly. Where a row states a size, it is once, few, many or the class of an expanded clone; other rows omit it.

TRBV6-6	-	14	TRBD1	TRBJ2-7	TGTGCCAGCATTTCGACAGGGCCAGGGTACGAGCAGTACTTC	CASISTGPGYEQYF
TRBV12-3/TRBV12-4	-	12	-	TRBJ2-3	TGTGCCAGCAGTTCTGGACAGGATACGCAGTATTTT	CASSSGQDTQYF
TRBV1	-	19	-	TRBJ1-1	TGCACCAGCAGCCAAGCGGGGTCTCTAAAACTTGGCGGGAACACTGAAGCTTTCTTT	CTSSQAGSLKLGGNTEAFF
TRBV27	-	17	-	TRBJ2-3	TGTGCCAGCAGCACCTTCGGGGGGACAGGTGGAAAAGATACGCAGTATTTT	CASSTFGGTGGKDTQYF
TRBV29-1	-	16	-	TRBJ2-6	TGCAGCGTTGGAGGAGGGGGAGGGGCGGGGGCCAACGTCCTGACTTTC	CSVGGGGGAGANVLTF
TRBV6-5	-	14	-	TRBJ1-3	TGTGCCAGCATGCGGGGGGCAGGTGGAAACACCATATATTTT	CASMRGAGGNTIYF
TRBV6-6	once	12	-	TRBJ2-5	TGTGCCAGCAGTTCCACAGGGGAGACCCAGTACTTC	CASSSTGETQYF
TRBV4-1	-	14	TRBD1	TRBJ1-5	TGCGCCAGCAGCCAAGACAGGGGGCATCAGCCCCAGCATTTT	CASSQDRGHQPQHF
TRBV19	few	12	-	TRBJ2-7	TGTGCCAGTAGTTCCAAGAGCTACGAGCAGTACTTC	CASSSKSYEQYF
TRBV6-5	few	14	-	TRBJ1-5	TGTGCCAGCATCAGGGCAGCCTCTAATCAGCCCCAGCATTTT	CASIRAASNQPQHF
TRBV7-6	-	16	TRBD2	TRBJ2-7	TGTGCCAGCAGCCCCGCGGTGGGCGGGGGGGCCTACGAGCAGTACTTC	CASSPAVGGGAYEQYF
TRBV7-3	-	15	-	TRBJ1-6	TGTGCCAGCAGCTTAACGGCGGGGAGAGACTCACCCCTCCACTTT	CASSLTAGRDSPLHF
TRBV28	-	14	TRBD1	TRBJ2-2	TGTGCCAGCAGGCCAGGGGGCTTAACCGGGGAGCTGTTTTTT	CASRPGGLTGELFF
TRBV2	-	15	-	TRBJ1-4	TGTGCCAGCAGTGAACAAGCGGCAACTAATGAAAAACTGTTTTTT	CASSEQAATNEKLFF
TRBV6-5	-	14	TRBD1	TRBJ1-5	TGTGCCAGCAGTTACTCAGGGGGCAGTCAGCCCCAGCATTTT	CASSYSGGSQPQHF
TRBV12-5	-	16	TRBD1	TRBJ1-2	TGTGCTAGTGGTTTGGTCGGACAGGGGCCCAACTATGGCTACACCTTC	CASGLVGQGPNYGYTF
TRBV7-6	-	17	-	TRBJ2-6	TGTGCCAGCAGCCTCGGGGTCCCTGGCTCTGGGGCCAACGTCCTGACTTTC	CASSLGVPGSGANVLTF
TRBV11-2	few	15	TRBD1	TRBJ2-7	TGTGCCAGCAGCTTAGGGACAGGGGGCTCCTACGAGCAGTACTTC	CASSLGTGGSYEQYF
TRBV5-6	-	16	-	TRBJ2-3	TGTGCCAGCAGCCCCTCCGGGACAAGTCGTTTGGATACGCAGTATTTT	CASSPSGTSRLDTQYF
TRBV5-1	-	16	-	TRBJ2-5	TGCGCCAGCAGCACTCAGACAGGAGATCGCCAAGAGACCCAGTACTTC	CASSTQTGDRQETQYF
TRBV29-1	-	14	-	TRBJ2-2	TGCAGCGTTGGAGGTGCAGGGGTCACCGGGGAGCTGTTTTTT	CSVGGAGVTGELFF
TRBV11-3	-	14	-	TRBJ2-1	TGTGCCAGCAGCACGACTAGTTTCGGAGATGAGCAGTTCTTC	CASSTTSFGDEQFF
TRBV5-1	-	14	TRBD1	TRBJ1-1	TGCGCCAGCAGCCGAGGACAGGGGAACACTGAAGCTTTCTTT	CASSRGQGNTEAFF
TRBV10-3	once	13	-	TRBJ2-5	TGTGCCATCAGTGGCCCTAGCGCCGAGACCCAGTACTTC	CAISGPSAETQYF
TRBV2	once	14	-	TRBJ1-2	TGTGCCAGCAGGCCGGAAGGAGCGGCTTATGGCTACACCTTC	CASRPEGAAYGYTF
TRBV12-3/TRBV12-4	-	13	TRBD1	TRBJ1-1	TGTGCCAGCATCGAGACAGGGTACGCTGAAGCTTTCTTT	CASIETGYAEAFF
TRBV19	-	17	TRBD1	TRBJ1-1	TGTGCCAGTAGTCCGACAGGGGGCGCAGGCCCGAACACTGAAGCTTTCTTT	CASSPTGGAGPNTEAFF
TRBV15	-	17	TRBD1	TRBJ1-2	TGTGCCACCAGCAGCCGGGACAGCGCCTCTTCTAACTATGGCTACACCTTC	CATSSRDSASSNYGYTF
TRBV19	-	16	TRBD2	TRBJ2-1	TGTGCCAGTAGTCCCGGGGGGAGGGGCGGTATAGATGAGCAGTTCTTC	CASSPGGRGGIDEQFF
TRBV5-5	-	14	-	TRBJ1-4	TGTGCCAGCAGCTTGTTAGTTTCTGGTGAAAAACTGTTTTTT	CASSLLVSGEKLFF
TRBV2	once	13	-	TRBJ1-1	TGTGCCAGCAGACAGGGTGGGACGGTCGAAGCTTTCTTT	CASRQGGTVEAFF
TRBV5-1	-	18	-	TRBJ2-1	TGCGCCAGCAGCTTGAGTGTAAGGCAGGGAAGCTCCTACAATGAGCAGTTCTTC	CASSLSVRQGSSYNEQFF
TRBV15	-	15	-	TRBJ1-1	TGTGCCACCAGCAGAGGGGGTGGGACATCCACTGAAGCTTTCTTT	CATSRGGGTSTEAFF
TRBV7-6	many	17	TRBD2	TRBJ2-3	TGTGCCAGCAGCTTAGGGACTAGCGGGGGGCCTACAGATACGCAGTATTTT	CASSLGTSGGPTDTQYF
TRBV3-1/TRBV3-2	-	15	-	TRBJ1-5	TGTGCCAGCAGCCAAGGTCCAGGTAGCAATCAGCCCCAGCATTTT	CASSQGPGSNQPQHF
TRBV5-1	-	13	-	TRBJ2-7	TGCGCCAGCAACCTTCAGGGAACCTACGAGCAGTACTTC	CASNLQGTYEQYF
TRBV7-7	-	15	TRBD2	TRBJ2-3	TGTGCCAGCAGCCTGGGACTAGCGAGCACAGATACGCAGTATTTT	CASSLGLASTDTQYF
TRBV28	-	19	TRBD2	TRBJ2-1	TGTGCCAGCAGTTCCTCTCTCGGACTAGCGGGGGGGAAAGCCAATGAGCAGTTCTTC	CASSSSLGLAGGKANEQFF
TRBV5-5	-	15	-	TRBJ1-1	TGTGCCAGCAGCTTGTACGGGGGACTGAACACTGAAGCTTTCTTT	CASSLYGGLNTEAFF
TRBV3-1/TRBV3-2	few	16	-	TRBJ2-2	TGTGCCAGCAGCTCCCCCCGGGTGGGGCTGACCGGGGAGCTGTTTTTT	CASSSPRVGLTGELFF
TRBV18	-	13	-	TRBJ1-4	TGTGCCAGCCAGTTCCAGAAAAATGAAAAACTGTTTTTT	CASQFQKNEKLFF
TRBV7-3	-	15	-	TRBJ2-2	TGTGCCAGCAGCTTACTGGCGGGCGCCACCGGGGAGCTGTTTTTT	CASSLLAGATGELFF
TRBV19	-	15	-	TRBJ2-3	TGTGCCAGTAGGCCGGGACTCTCCCACACAGATACGCAGTATTTT	CASRPGLSHTDTQYF
TRBV4-1	once	16	TRBD1	TRBJ1-3	TGCGCCAGCAGCCAACTCCAGGGGGCGGTAGGAAACACCATATATTTT	CASSQLQGAVGNTIYF